The rows below give T cell receptor beta chains drawn from one sample of a study of vaccination and CD4 T cells after COVID-19. No cognate antigen is known for these TCRs. TCRdb redid the calling of the PCR reads with MiXCR, one entry per CDR3 protein. The table shows around 9,600 distinct CDR3 sequences, with roughly 50% occurring only once. Sequences were obtained from CD4+ T cells from blood, cultured in vitro. The receptors were sampled from a human donor who had recovered from COVID-19. CDR3s include the opening cysteine and the closing phenylalanine or tryptophan. The order of the fields is clone size, J gene, V gene, D gene, CDR3 protein, CDR3 DNA. The D gene is left open where the match is weak. Clone size is shown for a subset of rows, as once, few, many or a class of expanded clone.

>few|TRBJ1-1|TRBV15|-
CATSRGQFAEAFF
TGTGCCACCAGCAGAGGTCAGTTCGCTGAAGCTTTCTTT
>-|TRBJ2-3|TRBV7-2|TRBD2
CASSSTSGRAGDTQCF
TGTGCCAGCAGCTCGACTAGCGGGAGGGCCGGGGATACGCAGTGTTTT
>few|TRBJ2-3|TRBV20-1|TRBD2
CSAVAGGPDTQYF
TGCAGTGCCGTAGCGGGGGGGCCCGATACGCAGTATTTT
>few|TRBJ2-7|TRBV6-5|-
CASSYSGHYEQYF
TGTGCCAGCAGTTACTCGGGCCACTACGAGCAGTACTTC
>few|TRBJ1-5|TRBV7-6|-
CASSQKEGGNQPQHF
TGTGCCAGCAGCCAAAAGGAGGGCGGCAATCAGCCCCAGCATTTT
>-|TRBJ1-4|TRBV7-6|-
CASSAQNRRSEKLFF
TGTGCCAGCAGCGCCCAAAACAGGAGGAGTGAAAAACTGTTTTTT
>-|TRBJ2-5|TRBV18|-
CASSYEETQYF
TGTGCCAGCTCATACGAAGAGACCCAGTACTTC
>few|TRBJ2-5|TRBV24-1|-
CATSDPGHNGETQYF
TGTGCCACCAGTGACCCGGGACACAACGGGGAGACCCAGTACTTC
>once|TRBJ2-1|TRBV6-1|-
CASTSSGPFNEQFF
TGTGCCAGCACCTCGAGTGGGCCGTTCAATGAGCAGTTCTTC
>-|TRBJ2-1|TRBV5-4|-
CASSLGGGAVGAENEQFF
TGTGCCAGCAGCTTGGGTGGAGGGGCGGTTGGGGCCGAAAATGAGCAGTTCTTC
>-|TRBJ1-2|TRBV20-1|-
CSATGGTYGYTF
TGCAGTGCTACCGGGGGAACCTATGGCTACACCTTC
>-|TRBJ2-1|TRBV7-3|-
CASSPQGMTGLYNEQFF
TGTGCCAGCAGCCCCCAGGGAATGACGGGGTTATACAATGAGCAGTTCTTC
>-|TRBJ1-3|TRBV2|-
CASRGDPGNTIYF
TGTGCCAGCAGGGGGGATCCTGGAAACACCATATATTTT
>few|TRBJ2-3|TRBV27|-
CASSRPGPTDTQYF
TGTGCCAGCAGCCGCCCGGGACCCACAGATACGCAGTATTTT
>-|TRBJ1-1|TRBV20-1|-
CSAREGRDDTEAFF
TGCAGTGCTAGAGAAGGCAGGGACGACACTGAAGCTTTCTTT
>-|TRBJ2-7|TRBV6-1|-
CASSEGWDTRYEQYF
TGTGCCAGCAGTGAAGGCTGGGACACCCGCTACGAGCAGTACTTC
>-|TRBJ2-2|TRBV7-3|TRBD2
CASSSRLPGLAGTGELFF
TGTGCCAGCAGCTCGCGATTACCGGGACTAGCGGGCACCGGGGAGCTGTTTTTT
>-|TRBJ2-5|TRBV6-1|-
CASSEAGAIFETQYF
TGTGCCAGCAGTGAAGCTGGAGCAATTTTTGAAACCCAGTACTTC
>-|TRBJ2-1|TRBV2|-
CASREGSNNEQFF
TGTGCCAGCAGGGAGGGGAGCAACAATGAGCAGTTCTTC
>-|TRBJ2-3|TRBV20-1|-
CSASKDSASESAQYF
TGCAGTGCTAGCAAGGACAGCGCCTCGGAGTCGGCGCAGTATTTT
>-|TRBJ2-1|TRBV27|-
CASRRDYNEQFF
TGTGCCAGCAGGAGGGACTACAATGAGCAGTTCTTC
>-|TRBJ1-4|TRBV20-1|-
CSARGDEKLFF
TGCAGTGCTAGAGGGGACGAAAAACTGTTTTTT
>-|TRBJ2-3|TRBV7-8|-
CASSLPRADTQYF
TGTGCCAGCAGCTTACCCAGGGCAGATACGCAGTATTTT
>few|TRBJ2-2|TRBV6-2/TRBV6-3|-
CASSYPGELFF
TGTGCCAGCAGTTACCCCGGGGAGCTGTTTTTT
>-|TRBJ1-1|TRBV28|TRBD1
CATRRNRGVNTEAFF
TGTGCCACCCGTCGCAACAGGGGCGTGAACACTGAAGCTTTCTTT
>-|TRBJ2-2|TRBV6-1|TRBD1
CASRNRGAGELFF
TGTGCCAGCAGAAACAGGGGGGCCGGGGAGCTGTTTTTT
>-|TRBJ1-1|TRBV27|-
CASSLRGLNTEAFF
TGTGCCAGCAGTCTCCGGGGTTTAAACACTGAAGCTTTCTTT
>few|TRBJ2-2|TRBV10-3|-
CAISESGLTGELFF
TGTGCCATCAGTGAGTCCGGTCTCACCGGGGAGCTGTTTTTT
>-|TRBJ2-7|TRBV20-1|TRBD1
CSARVEGTGSSYEQYF
TGCAGTGCTAGGGTTGAAGGGACAGGTAGTTCGTACGAGCAGTACTTC